This T cell receptor beta chain was observed in a study of cytomegalovirus exposure and HLA in healthy donors. Study background: Of more than 350 genotyped donors, 65% to 85% clustered with self-reported Caucasian donors. Study-wide points: Some TCR beta chains (roughly 160 of them) were listed as cytomegalovirus-associated. Owing to their indistinguishability, certain V segments, notably TRBV6-2 and TRBV6-3, were excluded.

Germline V lookup: CDR1 SGHAT, CDR2 FQNNGV. J gave up 3 bases and V 4 bases, and 6 bases lay outside the gene matches. The CDR3 loop spans 15 amino acids. As regards this clone: Its antigen is unidentified.

Primers included in the PCR were 60 Vbeta and 13 Jbeta primers. The repertoire was sequenced with immunoSEQ multiplex PCR; TCRdb's copy has only in-frame clones and lacks some. The sample records 200,000 to 250,000 clones, roughly 70% being singletons. The sample consisted of PBMCs. The chain combines TRBV11-2 with TRBJ2-1, with 7 bases identical to TRBD2. The origin of this receptor is a woman aged 25 to 45 in good health and CMV-seronegative. The CDR3 spells CASSSQGGSYNEQFF. The CDR3 region has the DNA TGTGCCAGCAGCTCCCAAGGCGGGAGCTACAATGAGCAGTTCTTC.